The rows below give T cell receptor beta chains drawn from one sample of a study of T cell responses to AZD1222 COVID-19 vaccine. Profiled with immunoSEQ multiplex PCR; TCRdb holds only in-frame clones, not every one. The data hold more than 150,000 clones, with around 92% observed a single time. Sequences were derived from peripheral blood, sampled 28 days after the second AZD1222 dose. The source is an adult who received the AZD1222 COVID-19 vaccine. CDR3s include the opening cysteine and the closing phenylalanine or tryptophan. D genes are given only for firm matches. A row's size may be missing; if present it is once, few, many or a size class.

v_gene: TRBV11-1
d_gene: NA
j_gene: TRBJ1-2
abundance: NA
CDR3aa: CASSSGSGAGYGYTF
CDR3nt: TGTGCCAGCAGCTCAGGCTCAGGGGCCGGGTATGGCTACACCTTC

v_gene: TRBV5-4
d_gene: TRBD1
j_gene: TRBJ2-5
abundance: once
CDR3aa: CASSLQGISQETQYF
CDR3nt: TGTGCCAGCAGCTTACAGGGGATTTCCCAAGAGACCCAGTACTTC

v_gene: TRBV6-5
d_gene: TRBD1
j_gene: TRBJ2-7
abundance: NA
CDR3aa: CASLLSPGQPYEQYF
CDR3nt: TGTGCCAGCCTCCTCTCACCGGGACAGCCCTACGAGCAGTACTTC

v_gene: TRBV7-3
d_gene: NA
j_gene: TRBJ1-1
abundance: NA
CDR3aa: CASSFGPRGTEAFF
CDR3nt: TGTGCCAGCAGCTTCGGCCCGAGAGGCACTGAAGCTTTCTTT

v_gene: TRBV5-1
d_gene: NA
j_gene: TRBJ1-4
abundance: NA
CDR3aa: CASSLLGASGEKLFF
CDR3nt: TGCGCCAGCAGCTTGCTCGGGGCTTCGGGGGAAAAACTGTTTTTT

v_gene: TRBV29-1
d_gene: NA
j_gene: TRBJ2-5
abundance: NA
CDR3aa: CSARDRGPQETQYF
CDR3nt: TGCAGCGCCCGCGATAGGGGTCCTCAAGAGACCCAGTACTTC

v_gene: TRBV28
d_gene: TRBD2
j_gene: TRBJ2-1
abundance: NA
CDR3aa: CASSSTWTSGSLYNEQFF
CDR3nt: TGTGCCAGCAGTTCAACTTGGACTAGCGGGAGTCTTTACAATGAGCAGTTCTTC

v_gene: TRBV15
d_gene: TRBD1
j_gene: TRBJ1-6
abundance: NA
CDR3aa: CATSRPIWTGYSPLHF
CDR3nt: TGTGCCACCAGCAGACCTATCTGGACAGGGTATTCACCCCTCCACTTT

v_gene: TRBV9
d_gene: NA
j_gene: TRBJ1-3
abundance: once
CDR3aa: CASSGGGGHSGNTIYF
CDR3nt: TGTGCCAGCAGCGGTGGAGGGGGGCACTCTGGAAACACCATATATTTT

v_gene: TRBV4-2
d_gene: TRBD1
j_gene: TRBJ1-5
abundance: NA
CDR3aa: CASSQDGEATGRNQPQHF
CDR3nt: TGTGCCAGCAGCCAAGATGGTGAGGCGACAGGGCGGAATCAGCCCCAGCATTTT

v_gene: TRBV2
d_gene: NA
j_gene: TRBJ1-3
abundance: NA
CDR3aa: CASSGIALNTIYF
CDR3nt: TGTGCCAGCAGTGGCATAGCGTTAAACACCATATATTTT

v_gene: TRBV11-1
d_gene: TRBD2
j_gene: TRBJ2-1
abundance: once
CDR3aa: CASSLAGGGTSTYNEQFF
CDR3nt: TGTGCCAGCAGCTTAGCTGGAGGTGGGACTAGCACCTACAATGAGCAGTTCTTC

v_gene: TRBV27
d_gene: NA
j_gene: TRBJ1-3
abundance: NA
CDR3aa: CASSRGGTGNTIYF
CDR3nt: TGTGCCAGCAGCCGAGGGGGGACTGGAAACACCATATATTTT

v_gene: TRBV2
d_gene: NA
j_gene: TRBJ1-6
abundance: NA
CDR3aa: CASSEVGTRAGSPLHF
CDR3nt: TGTGCCAGCAGTGAAGTGGGGACCAGGGCTGGCTCACCCCTCCACTTT

v_gene: TRBV7-2
d_gene: TRBD2
j_gene: TRBJ2-3
abundance: NA
CDR3aa: CASSLGLAGGDTQYF
CDR3nt: TGTGCCAGCAGCTTAGGACTAGCCGGGGGGGATACGCAGTATTTT

v_gene: TRBV2
d_gene: NA
j_gene: TRBJ2-7
abundance: NA
CDR3aa: CASFLDPKIVYEQYF
CDR3nt: TGTGCCAGTTTCTTAGACCCTAAAATTGTCTACGAGCAGTACTTC

v_gene: TRBV3-1/TRBV3-2
d_gene: NA
j_gene: TRBJ1-1
abundance: NA
CDR3aa: CASGGPLDTEAFF
CDR3nt: TGTGCCAGCGGTGGCCCCCTGGACACTGAAGCTTTCTTT

v_gene: TRBV7-9
d_gene: TRBD1
j_gene: TRBJ2-3
abundance: NA
CDR3aa: CASSQDRGADTQYF
CDR3nt: TGTGCCAGCAGCCAAGACAGGGGGGCCGATACGCAGTATTTT

v_gene: TRBV11-2
d_gene: NA
j_gene: TRBJ1-1
abundance: NA
CDR3aa: CASSLGGLAFF
CDR3nt: TGTGCCAGCAGCTTAGGGGGGCTGGCTTTCTTT

v_gene: TRBV2
d_gene: TRBD1
j_gene: TRBJ1-1
abundance: few
CDR3aa: CASSTGGRVNTEAFF
CDR3nt: TGTGCCAGCTCGACAGGGGGAAGGGTGAACACTGAAGCTTTCTTT

v_gene: TRBV15
d_gene: NA
j_gene: TRBJ1-5
abundance: NA
CDR3aa: CATSRGGVGRPQHF
CDR3nt: TGTGCCACCAGCAGAGGCGGGGTAGGGAGGCCCCAGCATTTT

v_gene: TRBV6-6
d_gene: NA
j_gene: TRBJ1-2
abundance: once
CDR3aa: CASSYSARDGATGYTF
CDR3nt: TGTGCCAGCAGTTACTCCGCGCGTGATGGGGCGACCGGCTACACCTTC